A selection of T cell receptor beta chains follows, all from one sample in a study of cytomegalovirus exposure and HLA in healthy donors. Assay: immunoSEQ multiplex PCR; the TCRdb copy retains only in-frame clones and omits some. The sample consists of approximately 150,000 clones, under 80% of them appearing once. The sequenced material came from PBMCs. The receptor source for this set is a human donor in good health. The CDR3 runs from the conserved cysteine through the conserved F or W. A D gene is named only where the DNA matches it firmly. The size field is filled for only some rows; it gives once, few, many or a size class.

clone_size | d_call | j_call | v_call | cdr3_aa | cdr3_nt
few | TRBD1 | TRBJ1-2 | TRBV19 | CASSSAQGVYGYTF | TGTGCCAGTAGTAGCGCTCAGGGGGTCTATGGCTACACCTTC
. | TRBD2 | TRBJ2-5 | TRBV7-9 | CASSKIAGAETQYF | TGTGCCAGCAGCAAGATAGCGGGGGCGGAGACCCAGTACTTC
. | TRBD1 | TRBJ2-5 | TRBV5-4 | CASSSEDRAGETQYF | TGTGCCAGCAGCTCTGAGGACAGGGCGGGGGAGACCCAGTACTTC
. | . | TRBJ1-1 | TRBV29-1 | CSVRGGGGTEAFF | TGCAGCGTTCGAGGAGGGGGGGGAACTGAAGCTTTCTTT
few | . | TRBJ1-5 | TRBV10-3 | CAISDISNQPQHF | TGTGCCATCAGTGACATTAGCAATCAGCCCCAGCATTTT
. | TRBD1 | TRBJ1-3 | TRBV9 | CASSVDRGTSGNTIYF | TGTGCCAGCAGCGTAGACAGGGGAACTTCTGGAAACACCATATATTTT
. | TRBD1 | TRBJ1-1 | TRBV6-5 | CASRRGLNTEAFF | TGTGCCAGCAGGAGGGGGCTTAACACTGAAGCTTTCTTT
. | TRBD1 | TRBJ1-6 | TRBV7-3 | CASSLTGQGNSPLHF | TGTGCCAGCAGCTTAACGGGACAGGGTAATTCACCCCTCCACTTT
few | TRBD1 | TRBJ1-2 | TRBV5-5 | CASRPTGGYGYTF | TGTGCCAGCAGACCGACAGGGGGCTATGGCTACACCTTC
. | TRBD1 | TRBJ1-5 | TRBV4-1 | CASSQVGQGAKQPQHF | TGCGCCAGCAGCCAAGTCGGACAGGGGGCTAAACAGCCCCAGCATTTT
. | . | TRBJ1-4 | TRBV19 | CASTDIATNEKLFF | TGTGCCAGTACCGACATTGCAACTAATGAAAAACTGTTTTTT
. | . | TRBJ1-1 | TRBV9 | CASSDYGSPRGLAEAFF | TGTGCCAGCAGCGACTACGGCAGCCCGAGGGGACTCGCTGAAGCTTTCTTT
. | . | TRBJ2-7 | TRBV7-3 | CASSFREHYEQYF | TGTGCCAGCAGCTTCCGGGAGCACTACGAGCAGTACTTC
. | . | TRBJ2-7 | TRBV19 | CATSRDMSSYEQYF | TGTGCCACCAGCCGGGACATGAGCTCCTACGAGCAGTACTTC
. | TRBD2 | TRBJ2-3 | TRBV4-3 | CASSQVLRGGTDTQYF | TGCGCCAGCAGCCAAGTGCTGCGGGGGGGCACAGATACGCAGTATTTT
few | . | TRBJ1-1 | TRBV29-1 | CSVREGLEAFF | TGCAGCGTCCGTGAGGGACTTGAAGCTTTCTTT
. | . | TRBJ2-5 | TRBV15 | CATSRVTRAETQYF | TGTGCCACCAGCAGAGTCACCAGGGCTGAGACCCAGTACTTC
. | . | TRBJ1-2 | TRBV5-1 | CASSLGGTNYGYTF | TGCGCCAGCAGCTTGGGAGGGACTAACTATGGCTACACCTTC
. | . | TRBJ1-1 | TRBV27 | CASSLTAGNTEAFF | TGTGCCAGCAGTTTAACTGCGGGGAACACTGAAGCTTTCTTT
once | . | TRBJ2-7 | TRBV5-4 | CASSLRGLYEQYF | TGTGCCAGCAGCTTGAGGGGTTTGTACGAGCAGTACTTC
. | . | TRBJ1-4 | TRBV4-1 | CASSQDTEATNEKLFF | TGCGCCAGCAGCCAAGATACCGAGGCAACTAATGAAAAACTGTTTTTT
. | TRBD2 | TRBJ2-7 | TRBV4-2 | CASSQSSGLAGAYEQYF | TGTGCCAGCAGCCAATCATCTGGACTAGCGGGGGCCTACGAGCAGTACTTC